The TCR beta chain described here comes from a study of neurological immune-mediated disorders. Findings and caveats of the study: TCR clonal expansion peaked in HTLV-1-associated myelopathy patients and was lowest in multiple sclerosis patients.

This clonotype was observed at least ten times. Its antigen is as yet unknown. This CDR3 is 13 amino acids long. Germline CDR1 reads SGHRS; CDR2 reads YFSETQ. V gave up 1 base and J gave up 6 bases, with 8 bases separating them. From the 5' RACE reads, TCRdb called clonotypes with MiXCR, one entry per CDR3 protein. The sample holds tens of thousands of distinct CDR3 sequences, 4% seen once. This sequence joins TRBV5-1 and TRBJ1-5; D call uncertain. The specimen sequenced was CD4+ T cells from blood. The receptor comes from a woman between 35 and 50 years old with multiple sclerosis. This CDR3 is CASSLMSGQPQHF. The DNA of the CDR3 is TGCGCCAGCAGCTTGATGTCGGGTCAGCCCCAGCATTTT.